This TCR beta chain was recovered during a study of blood T cell repertoires in COVID-19. For the study at large: Sites across the United States, Italy and Spain contributed samples from acute and convalescent COVID-19. T cells, B-cell-depleted T cells, or PBMCs provided the cDNA or gDNA that served as material.

Looked up from germline, CDR1 is LGHDT and CDR2 is YNNKEL (reference sequence). CDR3 length equals 15 residues. The V gene end was trimmed by 6 bases and the J gene end by 1 base; junction bases not matched to a gene: 8. Enrolment of Seattle patients took place during active infection, and they were followed longitudinally. The authors' processing: Amplification of reference gene primers provided the estimated nucleated cell counts. The table came from immunoSEQ multiplex PCR; TCRdb's copy has only in-frame clones and leaves some out. The V and J calls and clone size were taken over from that table, and D and trimming were inferred from the DNA. The repertoire holds about 170,000 clones, with approximately 86% as singletons.

The sample taken for sequencing was peripheral blood. This chain links TRBV3-1 (or the pseudogene TRBV3-2) with TRBJ1-1, with TRBD1 matching over 7 bases. The TCR was taken from a woman of 80 years or more with COVID-19, enrolled during active disease. The CDR3 nucleotides are TGTGCCAGCAGACGTTCACACAGGGGGAACACTGAAGCTTTCTTT. Translating gives CASRRSHRGNTEAFF.